This T cell receptor beta chain was captured in a study of control samples from healthy donors and cancer patients. Germline lookup yields CDR1 SGHRS and CDR2 YFSETQ. V gave up 4 bases and J gave up 1 base, with 11 bases separating them. The CDR3 consists of 14 residues. Sequenced by immunoSEQ multiplex PCR; TCRdb stores in-frame clones only, minus some. Here the sample spans approximately 100,000 clones, roughly nine tenths being singletons. Sequenced sample: blood. The TCR comes from a woman between 18 and 30 years old in good health. This chain connects TRBV5-1 to TRBJ1-1, with D possibly TRBD1 on 5 matching bases. The CDR3 loop is CASSPQASNTEAFF. CDR3 nucleotides: TGCGCCAGCAGCCCACAGGCCTCGAACACTGAAGCTTTCTTT. Using reference TRBV5-1 and TRBJ1-1 for the parts outside the CDR3, the full variable domain is KAGVTQTPRYLIKTRGQQVTLSCSPISGHRSVSWYQQTPGQGLQFLFEYFSETQRNKGNFPGRFSGRQFSNSRSEMNVSTLELGDSALYLCASSPQASNTEAFFGQGTRLTVV.